This paragraph covers one T cell receptor (beta chain) sequence. No antigen is known for it. It has no much larger one-base neighbor in the sample; base qualities were not kept. The germline V gene (reference sequence) gives CDR1 as DFQATT and CDR2 as SNEGSKA. The CDR3 covers 17 residues, taking in both the cysteine and the phenylalanine. Only the CDR3 DNA stays, 51 bases, in frame from base 1. These data originate in a study of T-cell reconstitution after alpha-beta-depleted transplantation in children (TCRdb year 2016). Context from the whole study: T-cell immune reconstitution after TCRalphabeta/CD19-depleted allogeneic hematopoietic cell transplantation in children was quantitatively tracked in the study by means of TCR repertoire profiling.

Findings and caveats that apply to the study as a whole: In some patients, the high TCRbeta diversity seen at day 60 was put down to recipient T cells and intrathymic progenitors that had survived conditioning. The frequencies of hyperexpanded clones fell over the following months, and after one year, T-cell counts and TCRbeta diversity were mostly attributed to newly produced T cells. Apparently early alphabetaT-cell count recovery about two months after transplant reportedly relied on only several hundred rapidly expanded clones derived from non-depleted graft cells.

Libraries were made using PCR. The sequencer listed for this sample is Illumina HiSeq 2500. Molecular barcoding was employed in the preparation of TCR libraries, with unique molecular identifiers being used to normalize TCRbeta repertoire quantification. The public reads were reanalyzed by TCRdb: fastp trimming at Q25, MiXCR alignment, in-frame beta chains only. Every entry covers one CDR3 protein and lists the most common genes and DNA from its rows. Present in this sample are 440,000 or so distinct CDR3 sequences, around two fifths of which were seen just once. The top ten constitute under 35% of the sample. The treatment or condition label of this sample denotes: allogeneic hematopoietic cell transplantation with graft depleted of TCRalphabeta T cells and CD19 B cells. The children who served as transplant recipients had been given grafts of TCRalphabeta/CD19-depleted allogeneic hematopoietic cells.

Specimen: PBMCs, collected before TCRalphabeta/CD19-depleted stem cell transplant. The source of this sequence is a girl aged 2 to 10 with aplastic anemia, due to receive a stem cell transplant. This chain joins TRBV20-1 to TRBJ1-5, with a tentative D gene TRBD1 over 5 matching bases. CDR3 region: CCVDDRGGRYSNQPQHF. The DNA sequence follows: TGCTGTGTGGATGACCGCGGGGGACGGTATAGCAATCAGCCCCAGCATTTT.